The entry that follows covers one T cell receptor beta chain sequence. As yet, its antigen is unknown. The PCR was carried out with 60 Vbeta primers and 13 Jbeta primers. The method was immunoSEQ multiplex PCR; TCRdb's version includes in-frame clones alone and lacks a portion of them. In the table there are more than 150,000 clones, about 79% of which are singletons. The sample comes from a study of cytomegalovirus exposure and HLA in healthy donors. Whole-study findings and limits: The listing of 150 to 200 TCR beta chains classed them as cytomegalovirus-associated. Among the sequence variants, a highly shared cluster was likely an artifact of sequencing. One variant, a missense change in DCLRE1C, was linked in a later analysis to TCR beta V- and J-gene trimming. Further analysis was carried out later, and it showed several of the most significant clusters appearing linked to common viral pathogens.

Germline CDR1 and CDR2: LGHNA and YNFKEQ. The CDR3 covers 16 residues. The junction had 5 bases not matched to a gene; V was cut back by 0 bases and J by 4 bases. The chain is built from TRBV4-2 and TRBJ2-1, with 8 nucleotides matching TRBD2. What was sequenced was PBMCs. This clonotype was obtained from a man aged 18 to 30 in good health and CMV-seronegative. CDR3 region: CASSQDNGLAYNEQFF. CDR3 coding DNA: TGTGCCAGCAGCCAAGATAACGGACTAGCTTACAATGAGCAGTTCTTC.